The T cell receptor (beta chain) described here comes from a study of T-cell reconstitution after alpha-beta-depleted transplantation in children. Findings and caveats of the study: By one year post-transplant, T-cell counts and diversity largely arose from T cells that were newly produced. After transplant, high TCRbeta diversity at day 60 in some patients arose from surviving recipient T cells and thymic progenitors. Expanded graft clones numbering several hundred reportedly gave rise to alpha-beta T cells about two months after transplant.

With V trimmed by 9 bases and J by 4 bases, 9 bases remained unmatched. This CDR3 has 14 amino acids. Germline V lookup: CDR1 SNHLY, CDR2 FYNNEI. Unique molecular identifiers were built into the TCRbeta library. One entry per CDR3 protein results from TCRdb running MiXCR on the PCR reads. The table lists about 580,000 distinct CDR3 sequences, about 21% of them singletons. As concerns this clonotype: As yet, its antigen is unknown.

The sample was PBMCs, mostly from graft donor cells, taken 360 days after TCRalphabeta/CD19-depleted stem cell transplant. The source of this sequence is a boy under two years old who had a stem cell transplant for acute myeloid leukemia, so the T cells may come from the graft donor. This rearrangement joins TRBV2 to TRBJ2-1, with 7 bases fitting TRBD1. The CDR3 spells CARDTGDIYNEQFF. CDR3 bases: TGTGCCAGGGATACAGGGGATATATACAATGAGCAGTTCTTC.